The source of this T cell receptor beta chain is a study of cytomegalovirus exposure and HLA in healthy donors. The primer mix had 60 Vbeta and 13 Jbeta primers. Repertoires were generated with immunoSEQ multiplex PCR, while TCRdb's copy carries only in-frame clones and drops some. The profile shows around 85,000 clones, about four fifths of them singletons. This clone was recorded once. The CDR3 contains 15 residues. Between the trimmed V and J ends, which lost 2 bases and 3 bases, there was a span of 11 bases. CDR1 and CDR2 (germline): SGHNT, YYREEE (reference sequence). The sample was PBMCs. This receptor was taken from a man in his fifties or sixties in good health and CMV-seronegative. The chain combines TRBV5-4 with TRBJ2-2, with D possibly being TRBD1 (6 bases). CDR3 region: CASSFGSGDTGELFF. In DNA form, the CDR3 reads TGTGCCAGCAGCTTTGGGTCAGGGGACACCGGGGAGCTGTTTTTT.